This TCR beta chain was profiled in a study of blood T cell repertoires in COVID-19 (dated by TCRdb to 2018 to 2021). For the study in its entirety: The collaborator samples originated in the United States, Italy and Spain and spanned the acute and convalescent phases of COVID-19. The material from the prospective study consisted of cDNA or gDNA derived from T cells, B-cell-depleted T cells, or PBMCs. The dataset comprised deeply sampled blood TCRbeta repertoires from subjects exposed to, actively infected with, or recovered from COVID-19. The repertoires were made available in a free public database intended to serve as a resource for research on the immune response to SARS-CoV-2. Samples came from the ongoing ImmuneRACE study (first 160 participants) plus 1,254 subjects from 6 global collaborators. Nearly every sample came with metadata listing a de-identified subject ID, COVID-19 status, age in years and sex. Where available, HLA class I and class II types were taken from metadata supplied by the sample provider and were not determined by assay-based typing.

TCRbeta CDR3 regions were amplified from genomic DNA by means of the immunoSEQ Assay, a bias-controlled multiplex PCR. Under the source paper's analysis protocol: The number of nucleated cells in each sample was estimated by amplification of reference gene primers within the assay. To quantify the absolute abundance of each unique TCRbeta CDR3 rearrangement, sequence reads were collapsed and filtered. Productive Simpson clonality was computed per sample as the square root of Simpson's diversity index over productive rearrangements. TCRdb holds this immuneACCESS table with in-frame rearrangements only. Some clones are missing; in checked studies, unresolved V genes explain under half, and the rest has no known cause. Clonal size and the V and J genes are those of that table, whereas D and trimming came from the DNA. Within this sample are 51,000 or so clones, with over 75% of them counted one time only. In total, the top ten clones hold roughly a quarter of the sample.

The germline V gene supplies CDR1 ENHRY and CDR2 SYGVKD. V loses 4 bases at its end and J loses 7 bases; junction bases beyond the gene matches: 7. Counted from cysteine to phenylalanine, this CDR3 has 14 amino acids. Of all the DNA, just the CDR3 is kept, 42 bases in frame from base 1. At one collaborating source in Seattle, patients were enrolled during active infection and were followed longitudinally through the course of disease. The collaborating institutions used their own protocols to collect whole blood in K2EDTA tubes. Collaborator samples were shipped for TCRbeta analysis as frozen whole blood, isolated PBMCs, or DNA extracted from either sample type. To note about this clone: It lacks a known antigen. The input lacks base qualities; no much larger clone sits a single base away.

What the work shows at the level of the full study, not this receptor alone: How much clinical and demographic metadata was included differed by source and by participant, and the metadata was provided uncurated.

The source material was peripheral blood. The sequence links TRBV10-3 to TRBJ1-1; 9 of the junction bases match TRBD1. The source of this sequence is a woman aged 80 or over with COVID-19, enrolled during active disease. The encoded CDR3 is CAISVGQGKREAFF. The sequenced DNA: TGTGCCATCAGTGTCGGACAGGGGAAGCGTGAAGCTTTCTTT.